This TCR beta chain came from a study of spatial heterogeneity in lung cancer. This CDR3 region has 15 residues. Germline V lookup: CDR1 SGHTA, CDR2 FQGNSA. This clonotype was seen only a few times. A junction boundary mismatches the germline segment, possibly from a read error. Documented time point: sample taken at primary tumor resection. Extraction of whole RNA from tumor, nontumor lung or frozen PBMC preceded unsorted sequencing. The donor population consisted of roughly 70 patients with untreated, early-stage non-small cell lung cancer. TCRdb used MiXCR to reprocess the 5' RACE reads, holding one entry per CDR3 protein. In the table there are around 60,000 distinct CDR3 sequences, approximately 8.9% of which are singletons.

The chain carries TRBV7-2 and TRBJ2-1; 10 nucleotides agree with TRBD2. The sequence was collected from a female donor with early-stage non-small cell lung cancer. The sequencing here drew on PBMCs, taken at surgery. Here the CDR3 reads CASSRGTSAYIEQFF. The DNA for the CDR3 is TGTGCCAGCAGCCGCGGGACTAGCGCCTACATTGAGCAGTTCTTC. The whole variable domain, filled in from reference TRBV7-2 and TRBJ2-1, reads GAGVSQSPSNKVTEKGKDVELRCDPISGHTALYWYRQSLGQGLEFLIYFQGNSAPDKSGLPSDRFSAERTGGSVSTLTIQRTQQEDSAVYLCASSRGTSAYIEQFFGPGTRLTVL.